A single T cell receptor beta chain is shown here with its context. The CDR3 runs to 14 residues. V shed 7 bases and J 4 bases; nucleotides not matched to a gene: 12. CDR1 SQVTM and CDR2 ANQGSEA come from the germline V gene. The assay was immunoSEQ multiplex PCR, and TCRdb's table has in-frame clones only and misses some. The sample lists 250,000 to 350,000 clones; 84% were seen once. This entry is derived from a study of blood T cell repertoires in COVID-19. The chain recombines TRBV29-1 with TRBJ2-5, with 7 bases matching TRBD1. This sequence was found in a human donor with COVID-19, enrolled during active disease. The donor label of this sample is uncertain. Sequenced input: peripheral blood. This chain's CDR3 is CSAERTPGGETQYF. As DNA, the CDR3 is TGCAGCGCAGAGAGGACTCCAGGGGGAGAGACCCAGTACTTC.